Only a few counts were recorded for the clone carrying this T cell receptor beta chain. The data were obtained in a study of patients and donors after allogeneic stem cell transplantation. The CDR3 extends over 17 amino acids. V lost 4 bases to trimming and J lost 4 bases, with 24 bases between them. Germline CDR1 is SGHRS and CDR2 is YFSETQ. Using its own MiXCR run on the RT-PCR reads, TCRdb lists one record per CDR3 protein. The repertoire has about 960,000 distinct CDR3 sequences, roughly 18% of them found once; the top ten carry 5% to 6.5%. This clonotype was sampled from a human donor who was either an allogeneic HSCT recipient or a stem cell or donor lymphocyte infusion donor (not recorded which). It is not recorded whose cells these are; they may come from a transplant donor. Source material: blood, either unsorted or a sorted T cell fraction (not recorded which). The chain recombines TRBV5-1 with TRBJ2-7; D is unresolved. In nucleotides, the CDR3 is TGCGCCAGCAGCCCCCTCGGTTCACCGGTTCCCTATTACGAGCAGTACTTC. This encodes CASSPLGSPVPYYEQYF.